This T cell receptor beta chain was obtained from a study of T-cell memory formation after mild COVID-19. Study conclusions and caveats: The appearance of some responding clones in pre-infection memory suggested that cross-reactive memory joined.

TCRdb reprocessed the 5' RACE reads with MiXCR, giving one entry per CDR3 protein. The sample lists approximately 300,000 distinct CDR3 sequences, approximately 15% occurring once. On this clonotype itself: Antigen: not known. An end of the junction differs from the germline gene, which may be a read error.

Germline CDR1 is SGHVS and CDR2 is FQNEAQ. The length of the CDR3 is 13 residues. This sequence was found in a man aged 18 to 29 who had mild COVID-19 (a few samples of this study predate the infection). Cell type and time point are not known. What was sequenced was PBMCs or a T cell subset sorted from them (not recorded which). The V call is TRBV7-8, the J call TRBJ1-5, with 11 nucleotides matching TRBD1. DNA of the CDR3: TGTGCCAGCAGCGTTGAATCTGGACAGGGGGCGTATTTT. Residues: CASSVESGQGAYF.